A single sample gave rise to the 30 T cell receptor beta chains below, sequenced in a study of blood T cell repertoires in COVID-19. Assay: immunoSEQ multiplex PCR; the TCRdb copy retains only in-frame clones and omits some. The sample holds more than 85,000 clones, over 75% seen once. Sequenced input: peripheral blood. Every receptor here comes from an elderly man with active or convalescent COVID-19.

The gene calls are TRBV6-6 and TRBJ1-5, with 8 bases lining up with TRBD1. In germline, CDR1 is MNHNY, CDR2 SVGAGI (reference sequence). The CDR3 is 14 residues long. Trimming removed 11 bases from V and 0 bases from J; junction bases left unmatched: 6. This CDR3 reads CAVGTGDSNQPQHF. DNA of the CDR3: TGTGCCGTAGGGACAGGAGATAGCAATCAGCCCCAGCATTTT.

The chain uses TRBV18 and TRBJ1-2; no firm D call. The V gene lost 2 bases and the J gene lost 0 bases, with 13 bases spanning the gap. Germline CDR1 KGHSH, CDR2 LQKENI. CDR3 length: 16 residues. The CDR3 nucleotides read TGTGCCAGCTCACCAATGCTCGAGCACTCTAACTATGGCTACACCTTC. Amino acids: CASSPMLEHSNYGYTF.

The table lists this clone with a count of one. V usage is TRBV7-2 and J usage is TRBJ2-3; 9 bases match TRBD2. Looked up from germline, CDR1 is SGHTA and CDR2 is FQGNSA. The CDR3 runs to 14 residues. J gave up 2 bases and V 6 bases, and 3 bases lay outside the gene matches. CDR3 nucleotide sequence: TGTGCCAGCAGAATAGCGGGGGTCACAGATACGCAGTATTTT. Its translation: CASRIAGVTDTQYF.

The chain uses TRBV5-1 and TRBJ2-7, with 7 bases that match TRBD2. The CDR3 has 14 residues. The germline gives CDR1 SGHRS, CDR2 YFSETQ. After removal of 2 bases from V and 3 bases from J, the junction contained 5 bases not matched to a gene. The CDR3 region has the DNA TGCGCCAGCAGCTTTGGGTGGGGGGGCTACGAGCAGTACTTC. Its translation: CASSFGWGGYEQYF. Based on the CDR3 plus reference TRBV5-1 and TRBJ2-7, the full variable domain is KAGVTQTPRYLIKTRGQQVTLSCSPISGHRSVSWYQQTPGQGLQFLFEYFSETQRNKGNFPGRFSGRQFSNSRSEMNVSTLELGDSALYLCASSFGWGGYEQYFGPGTRLTVT.

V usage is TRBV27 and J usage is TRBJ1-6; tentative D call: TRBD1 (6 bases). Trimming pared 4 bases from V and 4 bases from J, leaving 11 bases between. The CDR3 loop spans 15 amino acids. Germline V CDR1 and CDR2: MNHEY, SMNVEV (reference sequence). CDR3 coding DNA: TGTGCCAGCAGTTACGGACAGAAATATAATTCACCCCTCCACTTT. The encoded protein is CASSYGQKYNSPLHF.

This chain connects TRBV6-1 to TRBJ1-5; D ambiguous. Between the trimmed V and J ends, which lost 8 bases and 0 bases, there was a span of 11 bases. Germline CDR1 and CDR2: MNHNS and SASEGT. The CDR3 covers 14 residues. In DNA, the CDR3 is TGTGCCAGCGTCAATGGAGCTAGCAATCAGCCCCAGCATTTT. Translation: CASVNGASNQPQHF.

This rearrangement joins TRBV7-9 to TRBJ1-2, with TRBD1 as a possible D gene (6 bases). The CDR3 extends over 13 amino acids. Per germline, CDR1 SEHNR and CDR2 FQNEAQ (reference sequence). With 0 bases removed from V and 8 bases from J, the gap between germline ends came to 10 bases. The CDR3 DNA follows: TGTGCCAGCAGCTTAGCTGGGGGCCAAGGCTACACCTTC. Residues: CASSLAGGQGYTF.

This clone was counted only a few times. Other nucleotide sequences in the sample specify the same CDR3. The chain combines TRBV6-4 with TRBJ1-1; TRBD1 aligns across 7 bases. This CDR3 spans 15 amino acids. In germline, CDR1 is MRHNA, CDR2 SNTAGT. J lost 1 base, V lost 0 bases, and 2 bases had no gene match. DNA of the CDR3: TGTGCCAGCAGTGACTCAAGGACAGGGAACACTGAAGCTTTCTTT. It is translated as CASSDSRTGNTEAFF.

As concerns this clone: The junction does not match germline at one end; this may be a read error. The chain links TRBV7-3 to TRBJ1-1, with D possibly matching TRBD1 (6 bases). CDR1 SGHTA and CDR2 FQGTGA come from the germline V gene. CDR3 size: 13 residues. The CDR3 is CASSLSHGQIAVF. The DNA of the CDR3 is TGTGCCAGCAGCTTAAGCCACGGACAGATTGCTGTTTTT.

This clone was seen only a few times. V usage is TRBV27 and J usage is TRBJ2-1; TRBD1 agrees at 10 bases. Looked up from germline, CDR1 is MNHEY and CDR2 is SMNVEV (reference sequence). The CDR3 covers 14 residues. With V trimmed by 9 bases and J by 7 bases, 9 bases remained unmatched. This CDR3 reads CASRTGGVLNEQFF. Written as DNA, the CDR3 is TGTGCCAGTCGGACAGGGGGGGTTTTGAATGAGCAGTTCTTC.

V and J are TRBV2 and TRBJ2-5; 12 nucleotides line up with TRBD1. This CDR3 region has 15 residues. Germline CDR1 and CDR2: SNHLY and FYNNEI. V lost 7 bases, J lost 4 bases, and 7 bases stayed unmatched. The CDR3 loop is CASTARDRGPETQYF. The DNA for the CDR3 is TGTGCCAGCACTGCCCGGGACAGGGGGCCAGAGACCCAGTACTTC.

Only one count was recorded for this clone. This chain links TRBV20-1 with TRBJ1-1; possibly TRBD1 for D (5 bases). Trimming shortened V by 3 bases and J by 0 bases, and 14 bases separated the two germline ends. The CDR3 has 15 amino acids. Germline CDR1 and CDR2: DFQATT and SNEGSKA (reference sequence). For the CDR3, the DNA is TGCAGTGCTAGTAGGGGCTTCGAGTTGAACACTGAAGCTTTCTTT. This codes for CSASRGFELNTEAFF.

As DNA, the CDR3 is TGTGCCAGCAGCTACGGGGGGGCCAAAGAGACCCAGTACTTC. Protein sequence: CASSYGGAKETQYF. The chain carries TRBV7-2 and TRBJ2-5; TRBD2 aligns across 8 bases. From germline, CDR1 is SGHTA and CDR2 FQGNSA. Trimming took 4 bases from V and 3 from J; bases not matched to a gene: 4. This CDR3 comprises 14 residues.

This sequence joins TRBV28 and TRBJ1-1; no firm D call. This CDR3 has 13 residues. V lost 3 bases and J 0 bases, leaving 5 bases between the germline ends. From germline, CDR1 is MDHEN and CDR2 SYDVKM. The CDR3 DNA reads TGTGCCAGCAGTTTTCGTATGAACACTGAAGCTTTCTTT. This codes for CASSFRMNTEAFF.

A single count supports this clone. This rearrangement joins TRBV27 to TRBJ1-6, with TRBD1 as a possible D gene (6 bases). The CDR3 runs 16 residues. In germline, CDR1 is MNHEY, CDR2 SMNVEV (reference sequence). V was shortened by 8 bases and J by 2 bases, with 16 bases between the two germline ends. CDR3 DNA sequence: TGTGCCAGCTCCGCCGGGACAATGGCCTATAATTCACCCCTCCACTTT. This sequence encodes CASSAGTMAYNSPLHF.

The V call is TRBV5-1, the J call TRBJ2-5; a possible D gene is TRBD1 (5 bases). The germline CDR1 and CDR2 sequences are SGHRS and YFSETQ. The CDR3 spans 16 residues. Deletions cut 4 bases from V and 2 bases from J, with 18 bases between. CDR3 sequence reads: CASSPAASTAQETQYF. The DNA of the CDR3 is TGCGCCAGCAGCCCGGCCGCGTCGACAGCACAAGAGACCCAGTACTTC.

The CDR3 loop is CASSQATSGGYNEQFF. For the CDR3, the DNA is TGCGCCAGCAGCCAGGCCACTAGCGGGGGTTACAATGAGCAGTTCTTC. The chain recombines TRBV4-1 with TRBJ2-1; 11 bases align to TRBD2. The ends lost 3 bases at V and 4 bases at J; junction bases unmatched: 5. This CDR3 has 16 amino acids. CDR1 MGHRA and CDR2 YSYEKL come from the germline V gene.

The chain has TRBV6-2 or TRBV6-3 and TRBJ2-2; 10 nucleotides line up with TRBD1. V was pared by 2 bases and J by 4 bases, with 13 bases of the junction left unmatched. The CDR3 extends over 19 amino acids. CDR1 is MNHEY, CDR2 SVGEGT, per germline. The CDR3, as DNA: TGTGCCAGCAGTTACACCACCGGGACAGGGGAATTGGGCACCGGGGAGCTGTTTTTT. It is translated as CASSYTTGTGELGTGELFF.

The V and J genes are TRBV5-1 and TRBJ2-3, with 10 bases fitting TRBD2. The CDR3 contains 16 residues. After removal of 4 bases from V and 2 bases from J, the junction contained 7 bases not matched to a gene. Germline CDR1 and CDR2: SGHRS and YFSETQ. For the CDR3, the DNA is TGCGCCAGCAGCATTGAAGCGGGGGGGCCCACAGATACGCAGTATTTT. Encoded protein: CASSIEAGGPTDTQYF.

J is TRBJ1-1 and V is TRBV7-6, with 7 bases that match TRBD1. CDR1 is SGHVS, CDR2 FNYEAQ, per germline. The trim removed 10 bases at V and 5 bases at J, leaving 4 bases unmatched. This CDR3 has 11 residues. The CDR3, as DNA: TGTGCCACACAACAGGGGACTGAAGCTTTCTTT. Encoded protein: CATQQGTEAFF.

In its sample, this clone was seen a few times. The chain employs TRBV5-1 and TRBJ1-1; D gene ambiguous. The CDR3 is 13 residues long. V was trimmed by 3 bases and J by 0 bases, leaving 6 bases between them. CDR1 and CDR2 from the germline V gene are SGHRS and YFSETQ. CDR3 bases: TGCGCCAGCAGCTCCCAGGTGAACACTGAAGCTTTCTTT. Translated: CASSSQVNTEAFF.

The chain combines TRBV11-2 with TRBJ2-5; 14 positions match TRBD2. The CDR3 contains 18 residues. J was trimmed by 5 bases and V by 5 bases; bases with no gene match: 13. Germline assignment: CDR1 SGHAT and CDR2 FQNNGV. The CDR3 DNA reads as TGTGCCAGCAGCCAGGGACTAGCGGGGGTCCACGATGGGGAGACCCAGTACTTC. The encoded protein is CASSQGLAGVHDGETQYF.

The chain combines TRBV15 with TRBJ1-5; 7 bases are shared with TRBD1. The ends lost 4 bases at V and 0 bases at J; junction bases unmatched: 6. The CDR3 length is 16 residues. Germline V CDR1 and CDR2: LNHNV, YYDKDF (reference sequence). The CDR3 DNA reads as TGTGCCACCAGCACCTTAGACAGGGTTAGCAATCAGCCCCAGCATTTT. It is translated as CATSTLDRVSNQPQHF. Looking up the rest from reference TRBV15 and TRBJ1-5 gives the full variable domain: DAMVIQNPRYQVTQFGKPVTLSCSQTLNHNVMYWYQQKSSQAPKLLFHYYDKDFNNEADTPDNFQSRRPNTSFCFLDIRSPGLGDTAMYLCATSTLDRVSNQPQHFGDGTRLSIL.

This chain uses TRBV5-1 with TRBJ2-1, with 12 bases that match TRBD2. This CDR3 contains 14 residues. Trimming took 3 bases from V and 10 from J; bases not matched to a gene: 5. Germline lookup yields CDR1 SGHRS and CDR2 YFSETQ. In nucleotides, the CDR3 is TGCGCCAGCAGCTCTGGACTAGCGGGGTGGGAGCAGTTCTTC. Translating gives CASSSGLAGWEQFF.

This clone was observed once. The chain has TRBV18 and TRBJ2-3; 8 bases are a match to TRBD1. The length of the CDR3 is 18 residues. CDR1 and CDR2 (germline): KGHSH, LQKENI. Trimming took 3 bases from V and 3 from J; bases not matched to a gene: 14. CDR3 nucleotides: TGTGCCAGCTCACCCCCCCGAGTCGTCAGGGGGCCAACAGATACGCAGTATTTT. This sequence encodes CASSPPRVVRGPTDTQYF.

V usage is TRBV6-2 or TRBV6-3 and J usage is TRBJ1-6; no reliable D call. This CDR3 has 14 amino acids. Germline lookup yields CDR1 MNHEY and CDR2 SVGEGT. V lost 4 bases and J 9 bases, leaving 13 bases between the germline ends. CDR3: CASSSRGRTSPLHF. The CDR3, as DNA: TGTGCCAGCAGTTCTAGAGGGCGAACTTCACCCCTCCACTTT.

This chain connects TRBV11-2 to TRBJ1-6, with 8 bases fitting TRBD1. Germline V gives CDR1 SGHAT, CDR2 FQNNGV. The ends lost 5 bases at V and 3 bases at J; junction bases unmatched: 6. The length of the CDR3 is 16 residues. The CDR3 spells CASSQTGAGYNSPLHF. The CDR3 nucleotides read TGTGCCAGCAGCCAGACAGGGGCAGGCTATAATTCACCCCTCCACTTT.

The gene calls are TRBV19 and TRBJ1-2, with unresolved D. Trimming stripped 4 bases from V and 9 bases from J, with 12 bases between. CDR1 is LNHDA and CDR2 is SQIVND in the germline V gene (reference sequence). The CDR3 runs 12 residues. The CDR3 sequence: CASSNVANRYTF. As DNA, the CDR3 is TGTGCCAGTAGTAATGTAGCTAATCGCTACACCTTC.

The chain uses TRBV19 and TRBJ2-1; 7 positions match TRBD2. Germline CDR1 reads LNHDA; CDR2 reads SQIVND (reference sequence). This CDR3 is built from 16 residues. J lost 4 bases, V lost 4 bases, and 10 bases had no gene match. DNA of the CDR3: TGTGCCAGTAGTACCAAGCGGTGGGGGGGGTACAATGAGCAGTTCTTC. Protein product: CASSTKRWGGYNEQFF.

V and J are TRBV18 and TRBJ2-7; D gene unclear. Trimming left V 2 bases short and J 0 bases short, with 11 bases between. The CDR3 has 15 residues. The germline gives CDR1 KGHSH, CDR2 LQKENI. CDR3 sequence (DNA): TGTGCCAGCTCACCATTCCGGGTCCGCTCCTACGAGCAGTACTTC. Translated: CASSPFRVRSYEQYF.